Listed here are 9 T cell receptor beta chains from one sample, sequenced in a study of T cell changes during pregnancy in multiple sclerosis. Generated by immunoSEQ multiplex PCR, the TCRdb table keeps only in-frame clones and is missing some. The repertoire holds approximately 89,000 clones, with roughly 93% as singletons. This sample comprised peripheral blood, obtained in the third trimester of pregnancy. These receptors originate from a female donor with multiple sclerosis, enrolled in a pregnancy study.

The chain couples TRBV6-5 to TRBJ2-5; a weak D match, TRBD2 (7 bases). This CDR3 comprises 13 residues. V was trimmed by 7 bases and J by 5 bases, leaving 14 bases between them. CDR1 is MNHEY and CDR2 is SVGAGI in the germline V gene. The DNA of the CDR3 is TGTGCCAGCAAAAGGGGGGGATTGGAGACCCAGTACTTC. It specifies CASKRGGLETQYF.

This chain uses TRBV13 with TRBJ1-5; D not certain. CDR3 size: 17 residues. Germline V gene lookup returns CDR1 PRHDT and CDR2 FYEKMQ (reference sequence). V gave up 5 bases and J gave up 0 bases, with 17 bases separating them. The CDR3 region has the DNA TGTGCCAGCAGCCCCTATATGTCTCTTAATAGCAATCAGCCCCAGCATTTT. It is translated as CASSPYMSLNSNQPQHF.

The chain links TRBV28 to TRBJ2-7; 9 bases are a match to TRBD2. V lost 3 bases and J lost 0; bases outside the gene matches: 6. Germline V gene sequence: CDR1 MDHEN, CDR2 SYDVKM. The CDR3 spans 16 residues. The CDR3 nucleotides are TGTGCCAGCAGTTTTCCAGCGGGAGGAACCTCCTACGAGCAGTACTTC. It encodes CASSFPAGGTSYEQYF.

This clone has only one observation. This rearrangement joins TRBV5-1 to TRBJ2-1, with 7 positions matching TRBD2. There are 15 residues in the CDR3. The junction had 4 bases not matched to a gene; V was cut back by 2 bases and J by 2 bases. CDR1 is SGHRS, CDR2 YFSETQ, per germline. CDR3 protein: CASSFPSGTYNEQFF. The CDR3, as DNA: TGCGCCAGCAGCTTTCCTAGCGGAACCTACAATGAGCAGTTCTTC.

V and J are TRBV9 and TRBJ1-1; tentative D call: TRBD1 (6 bases). Trimming pared 0 bases from V and 2 bases from J, leaving 11 bases between. The CDR3 is 15 amino acids. CDR1 is SGDLS, CDR2 YYNGEE, per germline. In nucleotides, the CDR3 is TGTGCCAGCAGCGTAGGGGGGGGCGCCAACACTGAAGCTTTCTTT. The encoded protein is CASSVGGGANTEAFF.

The V gene is TRBV27, the J gene TRBJ2-6; 7 bases align to TRBD1. The trim removed 2 bases at V and 2 bases at J, leaving 6 bases unmatched. The CDR3 contains 17 residues. CDR1 is MNHEY, CDR2 SMNVEV, per germline (reference sequence). DNA of the CDR3: TGTGCCAGCAGTTTAGGGGACAGAGGCCCTGGGGCCAACGTCCTGACTTTC. As protein: CASSLGDRGPGANVLTF.

This chain connects TRBV6-5 to TRBJ2-2, with 8 positions matching TRBD1. V was clipped by 7 bases and J by 4 bases; unmatched bases: 2. Germline V gene data show CDR1 as MNHEY and CDR2 as SVGAGI. The CDR3 extends over 13 amino acids. CDR3 region: CASKDRGTGELFF. Here the CDR3 DNA reads TGTGCCAGCAAAGACAGGGGCACCGGGGAGCTGTTTTTT.

The CDR3 nucleotides are TGTGCCAGCAGTGGGGGACAGGGCTCCTATGGCTACACCTTC. Its protein product is CASSGGQGSYGYTF. This chain joins TRBV28 and TRBJ1-2; the match to TRBD1 covers 9 bases. Trimming removed 5 bases from V and 4 bases from J; junction bases left unmatched: 5. In germline, CDR1 is MDHEN, CDR2 SYDVKM. The CDR3 runs to 14 residues.

V gene TRBV7-9 combines with J gene TRBJ2-7; no clear D gene. The length of the CDR3 is 12 residues. Looked up from germline, CDR1 is SEHNR and CDR2 is FQNEAQ (reference sequence). Trimming cost V 4 bases and J 3 bases, with 7 bases left between them. The CDR3 nucleotides are TGTGCCAGCAGCTCCTTTCTCTACGAGCAGTACTTC. It encodes CASSSFLYEQYF.